Listed here are 22 T cell receptor beta chains from one sample, sequenced in a study of HIV-infected patients and healthy controls. Whole blood was used without fractionation, so all unsorted peripheral T cells were included. Reverse transcription used roughly 480 ng RNA and constant-region primers for alpha and beta. Separate chain-specific third strand synthesis with multiplexing indices produced the alpha and beta libraries. TCRdb re-derived calls from the 5' RACE reads in MiXCR, one entry per CDR3 protein. The sample has 8,500 to 11,000 distinct CDR3 sequences, approximately 8% seen once; the top ten hold 3% to 4%. The sequencing sample was made of blood. These receptors came from an adult in good health.

This clonotype has a count of ten or more. CDR3 protein: CASSPLAGRTEAFF. The DNA of the CDR3 is TGTGCCAGCTCACCACTGGCAGGGCGAACTGAAGCTTTCTTT. The chain couples TRBV18 to TRBJ1-1; D possibly corresponds to TRBD1 (5 bases). CDR3 length: 14 amino acids. Germline CDR1 is KGHSH and CDR2 is LQKENI. V was shortened by 1 base and J by 5 bases, with 11 bases between the two germline ends.

This clonotype came up many times. The rearrangement uses TRBV20-1 and TRBJ2-3; 10 bases match TRBD2. J was trimmed by 7 bases and V by 5 bases; bases with no gene match: 9. Looked up from germline, CDR1 is DFQATT and CDR2 is SNEGSKA (reference sequence). The CDR3 runs 14 residues. The CDR3 bases are TGCAGTGCTGGAGTAGCGGGGGGCAGGAATACGCAGTATTTT. Translation: CSAGVAGGRNTQYF.

Sample share makes this clonotype medium-sized. V is TRBV29-1 and J is TRBJ1-5; a weak D match, TRBD1 (6 bases). This CDR3 is 13 amino acids long. Germline CDR1 is SQVTM and CDR2 is ANQGSEA. V lost 6 bases to trimming and J lost 3 bases, with 12 bases between them. The CDR3 DNA follows: TGCAGCGTGTCCACAGGGATCAATCAGCCCCAGCATTTT. Amino acid sequence: CSVSTGINQPQHF.

By sample fraction, this clonotype is medium-sized. The chain couples TRBV12-3 or TRBV12-4 to TRBJ1-1; no clear D. The CDR3 covers 11 residues. Between the trimmed V and J ends, which lost 6 bases and 1 base, there was a span of 3 bases. The CDR3: CASRSNTEAFF. DNA of the CDR3: TGTGCCAGCAGGTCGAACACTGAAGCTTTCTTT.

By share of the sample, this clonotype is medium-sized. V gene TRBV9 combines with J gene TRBJ1-1; D might be TRBD1 (5 bases). The germline CDR1 and CDR2 sequences are SGDLS and YYNGEE. V was trimmed by 3 bases and J by 4 bases, leaving 16 bases between them. This CDR3 is built from 15 residues. The CDR3 loop is CASSAPRTGRTEAFF. CDR3 coding DNA: TGTGCCAGCAGCGCACCGCGGACGGGACGCACTGAAGCTTTCTTT.

By share, this clonotype ranks as medium-sized (0.01 to 0.1%). The chain employs TRBV5-1 and TRBJ2-1; tentative D call: TRBD1 (6 bases). In germline, CDR1 is SGHRS, CDR2 YFSETQ. The CDR3 is made up of 15 amino acids. V lost 0 bases and J lost 10, with 17 bases in between. In DNA form, the CDR3 reads TGCGCCAGCAGCTTGGGTCAGGGCACCAGGGGAGAGCAGTTCTTC. It specifies CASSLGQGTRGEQFF.

Within the sample, this clonotype is medium-sized. The chain couples TRBV29-1 to TRBJ1-1, with D unclear. Germline-derived CDR1 and CDR2 are SQVTM and ANQGSEA. V was clipped by 4 bases and J by 2 bases, with 14 bases between them. This CDR3 comprises 14 residues. The CDR3 DNA reads as TGCAGCGTTGTTTTTGTCAGCTCAAACACTGAAGCTTTCTTT. Protein product: CSVVFVSSNTEAFF.

This clonotype was recorded at least ten times. The rearrangement links TRBV9 to TRBJ1-6; 7 nucleotides agree with TRBD1. Germline V gives CDR1 SGDLS, CDR2 YYNGEE. Losses at the gene ends were 3 bases for V and 9 bases for J; bases not matched to a gene: 3. CDR3 size: 13 residues. The CDR3 spells CASSGSGGSPLHF. CDR3 in DNA: TGTGCCAGCAGCGGATCAGGGGGTTCACCCCTCCACTTT.

By its share, this clonotype is medium-sized (0.01 to 0.1%). The chain carries TRBV7-9 and TRBJ1-1, with 7 nucleotides matching TRBD1. V was pared by 5 bases and J by 1 base, with 4 bases of the junction left unmatched. CDR3 length equals 14 residues. Germline CDR1 SEHNR, CDR2 FQNEAQ (reference sequence). The CDR3 is CASSPGQSNTEAFF. The CDR3 DNA reads as TGTGCCAGCAGCCCGGGACAGTCGAACACTGAAGCTTTCTTT. The full variable domain, its missing parts supplied by reference TRBV7-9 and TRBJ1-1, is DTGVSQNPRHKITKRGQNVTFRCDPISEHNRLYWYRQTLGQGPEFLTYFQNEAQLEKSRLLSDRFSAERPKGSFSTLEIQRTEQGDSAMYLCASSPGQSNTEAFFGQGTRLTVV.

In its sample, this clonotype was seen many times. V usage is TRBV12-3 or TRBV12-4 and J usage is TRBJ2-3, with 7 positions matching TRBD1. V lost 4 bases, J lost 4 bases, and 2 bases stayed unmatched. The CDR3 is made up of 13 amino acids. The CDR3 loop reads CASSWQGADTQYF. Here the CDR3 DNA reads TGTGCCAGCAGTTGGCAGGGGGCAGATACGCAGTATTTT.

This clonotype ranks as medium-sized. J is TRBJ1-5 and V is TRBV7-8, with 7 bases aligning to TRBD1. Germline loops: CDR1 SGHVS, CDR2 FQNEAQ. This CDR3 has 14 residues. With 4 bases clipped from V and 5 bases from J, the junction kept 5 bases outside the gene matches. The CDR3 DNA is TGTGCCAGCAGCTCAGACAGGGTGGATCAGCCCCAGCATTTT. Translating gives CASSSDRVDQPQHF. Using reference TRBV7-8 and TRBJ1-5 for the parts outside the CDR3, the full variable domain is GAGVSQSPRYKVAKRGQDVALRCDPISGHVSLFWYQQALGQGPEFLTYFQNEAQLDKSGLPSDRFFAERPEGSVSTLKIQRTQQEDSAVYLCASSSDRVDQPQHFGDGTRLSIL.

The V and J genes are TRBV19 and TRBJ1-6; D unclear. Germline V lookup: CDR1 LNHDA, CDR2 SQIVND (reference sequence). The CDR3 length is 17 residues. Deletions cut 3 bases from V and 7 bases from J, with 19 bases between. The CDR3, as DNA: TGTGCCAGTAGTATTCGCCCACTGGGTACCCGAAATTCACCCCTCCACTTT. Translating gives CASSIRPLGTRNSPLHF.

By share, this clonotype counts as medium-sized. The J gene is TRBJ1-5, the V gene TRBV7-2; 7 positions match TRBD1. V trimming: 5 bases; J trimming: 9 bases; junction bases outside the gene matches: 7. The CDR3 spans 13 residues. The V gene's germline CDR1 is SGHTA and CDR2 FQGNSA. CDR3 DNA: TGTGCCAGCAGCCTGACAGGGTGGGGGCCCCAGCATTTT. Encoded protein: CASSLTGWGPQHF.

This clonotype was counted many times. V gene TRBV12-5 combines with J gene TRBJ2-7, with a tentative D call TRBD2 (6 bases). Germline CDR1 is LGHNT and CDR2 is FRNRAP. Trimming took off 5 bases at V and 0 bases at J, with 14 bases between the two ends. This CDR3 region has 15 residues. This chain's CDR3 is CASGGSGLSSYEQYF. The CDR3 DNA sequence: TGTGCTAGTGGTGGCAGCGGGCTGAGCTCCTACGAGCAGTACTTC.

This clonotype has at least ten counts. The rearrangement uses TRBV12-3 or TRBV12-4 and TRBJ2-3, with no clear D. V was trimmed by 5 bases and J by 6 bases, leaving 15 bases between them. The CDR3 runs 14 residues. The chain's CDR3 is CASSPLGRLDTQYF. CDR3 nucleotide sequence: TGTGCCAGCAGTCCCTTAGGCAGGCTGGATACGCAGTATTTT.

This clonotype is termed medium-sized. The chain couples TRBV2 to TRBJ2-5; tentative D call: TRBD1 (6 bases). Germline CDR1 SNHLY, CDR2 FYNNEI. V was cut by 1 base and J by 2 bases, with 14 bases left in between. The CDR3 is 16 amino acids. CDR3 region: CASSEGRGGSQETQYF. DNA of the CDR3: TGTGCCAGCAGTGAAGGTCGAGGGGGATCTCAAGAGACCCAGTACTTC.

This clonotype is medium-sized within its sample. The J gene is TRBJ1-1, the V gene TRBV20-1; 11 bases align to TRBD1. CDR3 length equals 15 residues. After removal of 0 bases from V and 4 bases from J, the junction contained 4 bases not matched to a gene. Germline V lookup: CDR1 DFQATT, CDR2 SNEGSKA (reference sequence). Here the CDR3 reads CSARDHGQGATEAFF. CDR3 sequence (DNA): TGCAGTGCTAGAGATCATGGACAGGGGGCCACTGAAGCTTTCTTT.

This clonotype was recorded many times. The rearrangement links TRBV7-2 to TRBJ2-1; 8 nucleotides agree with TRBD2. Germline trimming cut 4 bases from V and 9 bases from J; bases unmatched to any gene: 11. This CDR3 is built from 15 residues. From germline, CDR1 is SGHTA and CDR2 FQGNSA. The CDR3, as DNA: TGTGCCAGCAGCTCAGCGGGCGGGGGGTCTAGTGAGCAGTTCTTC. This gives the protein CASSSAGGGSSEQFF.

This clonotype was found many times. The chain combines TRBV29-1 with TRBJ2-3; D gene uncertain. The CDR3 sequence is 12 residues long. Trimming removed 6 bases at V and 6 bases at J, with 13 bases between. Germline CDR1 and CDR2: SQVTM and ANQGSEA. CDR3 amino acids: CSVLVRRDTQYF. The CDR3 DNA follows: TGCAGCGTCTTGGTCCGTCGCGATACGCAGTATTTT.

By share, this clonotype ranks as medium-sized. The rearrangement links TRBV20-1 to TRBJ2-3, with 7 bases aligning to TRBD2. The ends lost 2 bases at V and 1 base at J; junction bases unmatched: 0. CDR1 is DFQATT, CDR2 SNEGSKA, per germline (reference sequence). The CDR3 sequence is 13 residues long. CDR3 protein: CSARTSGTDTQYF. CDR3 nucleotides: TGCAGTGCTAGAACTAGCGGCACAGATACGCAGTATTTT.

Judged by abundance, this clonotype is medium-sized. The chain recombines TRBV27 with TRBJ1-5; D ambiguous. The CDR3 contains 15 residues. Trimming took off 6 bases at V and 7 bases at J, with 19 bases between the two ends. Germline CDR1 reads MNHEY; CDR2 reads SMNVEV (reference sequence). DNA of the CDR3: TGTGCCAGCAGCCCCGGACTGCTAGACTGGCAGCCCCAGCATTTT. It yields the protein CASSPGLLDWQPQHF.

The gene calls are TRBV20-1 and TRBJ2-1; TRBD2 agrees at 7 bases. Losses at the gene ends were 6 bases for V and 3 bases for J; bases not matched to a gene: 8. The CDR3 length is 14 residues. Germline V lookup: CDR1 DFQATT, CDR2 SNEGSKA (reference sequence). CDR3 residues: CSAKLGGGYNEQFF. For the CDR3, the DNA is TGCAGTGCCAAGTTGGGGGGGGGCTACAATGAGCAGTTCTTC.